Each of the 30 T cell receptor beta chains below was sequenced from the same sample in a study of blood T cell repertoires in COVID-19. Produced via immunoSEQ multiplex PCR; TCRdb's table is partial and in-frame only. Of about 140,000 clones listed, approximately 86% are singletons. The sequencing sample was made of peripheral blood. These receptors were taken from a woman aged 60-75 years with acute or convalescent COVID-19.

This rearrangement joins TRBV4-3 to TRBJ1-4, with D unclear. The germline V gene encodes CDR1 LGHNA and CDR2 YSLEER. Trimming left V 0 bases short and J 8 bases short, with 7 bases between. The CDR3 totals 13 residues. CDR3 sequence (DNA): TGCGCCAGCAGCCAAGACCAGGAAGAAAAACTGTTTTTT. Translated, it gives CASSQDQEEKLFF.

This rearrangement joins TRBV28 to TRBJ2-2; TRBD1 is a possible D gene (6 bases). The germline gives CDR1 MDHEN, CDR2 SYDVKM. This CDR3 spans 15 amino acids. Trimming took off 5 bases at V and 0 bases at J, with 10 bases between the two ends. The CDR3 loop is CASSTGQTNTGELFF. The CDR3, as DNA: TGTGCCAGCAGTACTGGACAGACGAACACCGGGGAGCTGTTTTTT.

This chain joins TRBV18 and TRBJ1-1; D unresolved. This CDR3 comprises 14 residues. Per the germline V gene, CDR1 is KGHSH and CDR2 is LQKENI. Trimming took off 2 bases at V and 3 bases at J, with 10 bases between the two ends. The DNA for the CDR3 is TGTGCCAGCTCACCATTCGAAGGAGACACTGAAGCTTTCTTT. Protein sequence: CASSPFEGDTEAFF. The variable domain in full, completed from reference TRBV18 and TRBJ1-1, reads NAGVMQNPRHLVRRRGQEARLRCSPMKGHSHVYWYRQLPEEGLKFMVYLQKENIIDESGMPKERFSAEFPKEGPSILRIQQVVRGDSAAYFCASSPFEGDTEAFFGQGTRLTVV.

V usage is TRBV6-2 or TRBV6-3 and J usage is TRBJ1-1; D perhaps matches TRBD1 (6 bases). Germline CDR1 and CDR2: MNHEY and SVGEGT. The ends were cut back, 6 bases at V and 1 base at J, with 9 bases in the middle. This CDR3 comprises 13 residues. The CDR3 DNA reads TGTGCCAGCAGCCAACAGGGGAACACTGAAGCTTTCTTT. Translating gives CASSQQGNTEAFF.

The chain links TRBV7-9 to TRBJ1-2, with TRBD1 matching 10 bases. The CDR3 sequence is 17 residues long. CDR1 SEHNR and CDR2 FQNEAQ come from the germline V gene (reference sequence). The junction had 10 bases not matched to a gene; V was cut back by 5 bases and J by 1 base. The CDR3 protein is CASSREKGTGDNYGYTF. In nucleotides, the CDR3 is TGTGCCAGCAGCCGCGAAAAAGGGACAGGGGATAACTATGGCTACACCTTC.

To note about this clone: The identical CDR3 is also encoded by other nucleotide sequences in the sample. The chain joins TRBV3-1 (or the pseudogene TRBV3-2) to TRBJ1-1, with 8 bases that match TRBD1. V gave up 5 bases and J gave up 3 bases; unmatched junction bases: 2. CDR1 LGHDT and CDR2 YNNKEL come from the germline V gene (reference sequence). This CDR3 spans 13 amino acids. The CDR3 sequence: CASSSTGDTEAFF. Here the CDR3 DNA reads TGTGCCAGCAGCTCGACAGGGGACACTGAAGCTTTCTTT.

This chain links TRBV19 with TRBJ2-2, with D tentatively TRBD2 (6 bases). Trimming stripped 0 bases from V and 6 bases from J, with 29 bases between. CDR1 is LNHDA, CDR2 SQIVND, per germline (reference sequence). The CDR3 loop spans 21 amino acids. The chain's CDR3 is CASSIDGGYSLISSRAGELFF. In nucleotides, the CDR3 is TGTGCCAGTAGTATAGATGGGGGGTACTCCCTGATCTCTTCACGCGCCGGGGAGCTGTTTTTT.

This rearrangement joins TRBV5-1 to TRBJ1-1; D not resolved. The CDR3 extends over 14 amino acids. V lost 0 bases and J 1 base, leaving 7 bases between the germline ends. CDR1 is SGHRS, CDR2 YFSETQ, per germline. The CDR3: CASSLAVGNTEAFF. In nucleotides, the CDR3 is TGCGCCAGCAGCTTGGCTGTCGGGAACACTGAAGCTTTCTTT.

V and J are TRBV7-8 and TRBJ1-5; weak D call: TRBD1 (6 bases). This CDR3 spans 13 amino acids. Germline CDR1 and CDR2: SGHVS and FQNEAQ. The V end was cut by 3 bases, the J end by 9 bases, with 12 bases between. CDR3 sequence (DNA): TGTGCCAGCAGCTTTGGGGGCAGGTGGCCCCAGCATTTT. Its protein product is CASSFGGRWPQHF.

V usage is TRBV5-4 and J usage is TRBJ1-2; 10 nucleotides match TRBD1. The V gene's germline CDR1 is SGHNT and CDR2 YYREEE (reference sequence). The V and J ends lost 4 bases and 2 bases, in that order; junction bases with no gene match: 14. This CDR3 contains 18 residues. The chain's CDR3 is CASSPNLQTGGPNYGYTF. CDR3 in DNA: TGTGCCAGCAGCCCCAACCTTCAGACAGGGGGCCCGAACTATGGCTACACCTTC.

The chain joins TRBV5-1 to TRBJ1-2; no clear D. V was clipped by 1 base and J by 0 bases, with 10 bases between them. The CDR3 consists of 15 residues. Germline V CDR1 and CDR2: SGHRS, YFSETQ. CDR3: CASSLLEGTNYGYTF. CDR3 in DNA: TGCGCCAGCAGCTTGCTGGAGGGAACTAACTATGGCTACACCTTC.

The chain combines TRBV3-1 (or the pseudogene TRBV3-2) with TRBJ2-1; D gene unclear. Trimming cost V 5 bases and J 8 bases, with 19 bases left between them. CDR1 is LGHDT and CDR2 is YNNKEL in the germline V gene (reference sequence). The CDR3 has 15 amino acids. For the CDR3, the DNA is TGTGCCAGCAGCACCAGACGATTAATTCAGGATGAGCAGTTCTTC. Translated: CASSTRRLIQDEQFF.

The chain links TRBV18 to TRBJ1-2, with 7 nucleotides matching TRBD1. The junction had 4 bases not matched to a gene; V was cut back by 1 base and J by 5 bases. The CDR3 is 14 amino acids. Germline assignment: CDR1 KGHSH and CDR2 LQKENI. CDR3 bases: TGTGCCAGCTCACCACGGGGGACAGAATATGGCTACACCTTC. It translates to CASSPRGTEYGYTF. Based on the CDR3 plus reference TRBV18 and TRBJ1-2, the full variable domain is NAGVMQNPRHLVRRRGQEARLRCSPMKGHSHVYWYRQLPEEGLKFMVYLQKENIIDESGMPKERFSAEFPKEGPSILRIQQVVRGDSAAYFCASSPRGTEYGYTFGSGTRLTVV.

The CDR3: CASSRYRPDSPSSYNEQFF. CDR3 in DNA: TGTGCCAGCAGTCGATACCGCCCCGACAGTCCGAGCTCCTACAATGAGCAGTTCTTC. This chain uses TRBV6-6 with TRBJ2-1; D possibly corresponds to TRBD1 (5 bases). Germline lookup yields CDR1 MNHNY and CDR2 SVGAGI (reference sequence). V lost 5 bases, J lost 0 bases, and 23 bases lay in between. The CDR3 is 19 amino acids.

This clone appeared a single time. V gene TRBV7-3 combines with J gene TRBJ2-6, with 7 bases matching TRBD1. With 1 base clipped from V and 3 bases from J, the junction kept 3 bases outside the gene matches. The CDR3 extends over 16 amino acids. The germline V gene has CDR1 SGHTA and CDR2 FQGTGA. CDR3 sequence reads: CASSLSGTVGANVLTF. CDR3 sequence (DNA): TGTGCCAGCAGCTTAAGTGGGACAGTTGGGGCCAACGTCCTGACTTTC.

This clone was seen once. The CDR3 DNA is TGTGCCAGCAGCCTTCGGACAGGGGGCATTGAGACCCAGTACTTC. It yields the protein CASSLRTGGIETQYF. The chain uses TRBV7-9 and TRBJ2-5; TRBD1 aligns across 11 bases. Germline V lookup: CDR1 SEHNR, CDR2 FQNEAQ (reference sequence). The CDR3 contains 15 residues. V trimming: 5 bases; J trimming: 5 bases; junction bases outside the gene matches: 7.

The chain has TRBV19 and TRBJ1-3, with a tentative D call TRBD1 (6 bases). V lost 8 bases and J lost 11, with 13 bases in between. The CDR3 totals 11 residues. Looked up from germline, CDR1 is LNHDA and CDR2 is SQIVND (reference sequence). The DNA for the CDR3 is TGTGCCAGTGAACAGGGTTACGCCATATATTTT. Translated: CASEQGYAIYF.

This clone occurred a few times. The V and J genes are TRBV6-2 or TRBV6-3 and TRBJ1-3, with 7 bases fitting TRBD1. There are 16 residues in the CDR3. Germline V gene lookup returns CDR1 MNHEY and CDR2 SVGEGT. J lost 1 base, V lost 2 bases, and 5 bases had no gene match. The CDR3 sequence is CASSYVGRGSGNTIYF. CDR3 DNA sequence: TGTGCCAGCAGTTACGTCGGCAGGGGGTCTGGAAACACCATATATTTT.

The chain joins TRBV2 to TRBJ1-1; D may be TRBD1 (5 bases). The CDR3 loop spans 14 amino acids. V lost 9 bases and J 1 base, leaving 15 bases between the germline ends. Looked up from germline, CDR1 is SNHLY and CDR2 is FYNNEI. The CDR3 is CASLGHQTNTEAFF. The CDR3, as DNA: TGTGCCAGTCTAGGACATCAAACGAACACTGAAGCTTTCTTT.

The chain links TRBV7-3 to TRBJ1-1, with a possible D match to TRBD1 (6 bases). The CDR3 is 14 amino acids. The germline V gene has CDR1 SGHTA and CDR2 FQGTGA. Trimming shortened V by 5 bases and J by 1 base, and 11 bases separated the two germline ends. The CDR3 DNA is TGTGCCAGCAGCATCACAGGGACGAACACTGAAGCTTTCTTT. This translates into CASSITGTNTEAFF.

This clone was seen a few times. The rearrangement joins TRBV9 to TRBJ1-2, with D hard to call. The germline V gene has CDR1 SGDLS and CDR2 YYNGEE. The CDR3 spans 12 residues. V was pared by 3 bases and J by 4 bases, with 7 bases between. The CDR3, as DNA: TGTGCCAGCAGCGAAAGCGGCTATGGCTACACCTTC. Translation gives CASSESGYGYTF.

The V gene is TRBV21-1, the J gene TRBJ1-5. TRBV21-1 is a recognized pseudogene. The CDR3 is made up of 15 amino acids. In DNA, the CDR3 is TGTGCCAGCAGCAAAGTGGGCGGGGGCGATCAGCCCCAGCATTTT. Translated, it gives CASSKVGGGDQPQHF.

V and J are TRBV6-5 and TRBJ1-2; 7 positions match TRBD1. The CDR3 loop spans 15 amino acids. The V segment lost 8 bases and the J segment 8 bases; nucleotides outside the gene matches: 17. Germline V lookup: CDR1 MNHEY, CDR2 SVGAGI. The CDR3 protein is CASGRDSRGVGGYTF. The CDR3, as DNA: TGTGCCAGCGGACGGGACAGCCGTGGGGTCGGGGGCTACACCTTC.

This rearrangement joins TRBV19 to TRBJ1-3; D is unresolved. V was clipped by 6 bases and J by 4 bases, with 13 bases between them. The CDR3 is made up of 14 amino acids. Germline assignment: CDR1 LNHDA and CDR2 SQIVND (reference sequence). The CDR3 spells CASSPSAAGNTIYF. For the CDR3, the DNA is TGTGCCAGTAGCCCTAGTGCGGCGGGAAACACCATATATTTT.

The chain has TRBV27 and TRBJ1-6, with D perhaps matching TRBD1 (6 bases). CDR3 length: 13 amino acids. Deletions cut 6 bases from V and 3 bases from J, with 6 bases between. From germline, CDR1 is MNHEY and CDR2 SMNVEV (reference sequence). The CDR3 spells CASRDSYNSPLHF. DNA for the CDR3: TGTGCCAGCAGGGACAGCTATAATTCACCCCTCCACTTT.

This clone came up a few times. The V call is TRBV28, the J call TRBJ1-1; TRBD1 aligns across 8 bases. CDR1 is MDHEN, CDR2 SYDVKM, per germline. J lost 3 bases, V lost 5 bases, and 5 bases had no gene match. This CDR3 is 14 amino acids long. CDR3 sequence: CASSPGQGYTEAFF. CDR3 sequence (DNA): TGTGCCAGCAGTCCTGGACAGGGTTACACTGAAGCTTTCTTT.

This chain links TRBV29-1 with TRBJ2-7, with 7 positions matching TRBD2. Germline V gene lookup returns CDR1 SQVTM and CDR2 ANQGSEA. V lost 7 bases and J lost 0; bases outside the gene matches: 3. The CDR3 runs 12 residues. Here the CDR3 reads CSALADSYEQYF. DNA of the CDR3: TGCAGCGCTCTAGCGGACTCCTACGAGCAGTACTTC.

This clone was observed a few times. The V call is TRBV4-2, the J call TRBJ1-2; tentatively, D is TRBD1 (5 bases). The V gene lost 2 bases and the J gene lost 7 bases, with 20 bases spanning the gap. Germline V gene sequence: CDR1 LGHNA, CDR2 YNFKEQ. This CDR3 has 16 amino acids. Here the CDR3 reads CASSQQLIGWRGGYTF. CDR3 coding DNA: TGTGCCAGCAGCCAACAGTTAATCGGGTGGAGGGGTGGCTACACCTTC.

Comment on this clone: One junction end does not reproduce the germline sequence, and a read error may be involved. This chain links TRBV18 with TRBJ2-1; 8 nucleotides agree with TRBD2. Germline CDR1 reads KGHSH; CDR2 reads LQKENI. This CDR3 has 15 amino acids. CDR3 in amino acids: CASSPGGGTYNEQFF. DNA of the CDR3: TGTGCCAGCTCACCGGGCGGGGGGACCTATAATGAGCAGTTCTTC.

The gene calls are TRBV19 and TRBJ2-1, with 11 bases aligning to TRBD2. Germline V CDR1 and CDR2: LNHDA, SQIVND (reference sequence). The J segment lost 5 bases and the V segment lost 7 bases, leaving 10 bases of the junction unmatched. CDR3 length: 16 residues. The CDR3 coding sequence is TGTGCCAGTACGAGGGTAACTAGCGGGGGACACAATGAGCAGTTCTTC. Amino acids: CASTRVTSGGHNEQFF. The whole variable domain, filled in from reference TRBV19 and TRBJ2-1, reads DGGITQSPKYLFRKEGQNVTLSCEQNLNHDAMYWYRQDPGQGLRLIYYSQIVNDFQKGDIAEGYSVSREKKESFPLTVTSAQKNPTAFYLCASTRVTSGGHNEQFFGPGTRLTVL.